This TCR beta chain stems from a study of blood T cell repertoires in COVID-19. The overall study: Acute-phase and convalescent COVID-19 samples originated in the United States, Italy and Spain. The cDNA or gDNA used as material had been derived from T cells, B-cell-depleted T cells, or PBMCs.

This CDR3 region has 17 residues. Original data processing: Quantification of nucleated cells was approximated via reference gene primer amplification. Using immunoSEQ multiplex PCR, the repertoire was profiled, and TCRdb retains in-frame clones only, with some absent. The V and J calls and clone size are taken from that table; D and trimming were inferred from the DNA. Seen here are some 71,000 clones, nearly 90% observed once, and the top ten hold about 4.9%. The receptor was derived from a man aged 50 or older with acute or convalescent COVID-19. Sequencing used peripheral blood. The chain combines TRBV21-1 with TRBJ1-4; the table's D call, TRBD1, has no DNA check behind it. TRBV21-1 is an annotated pseudogene. CDR3 nucleotides: TGTGCCAGCAGCAAAGGGGGCAAGGGGCGAGCTAATGAAAAACTGTTTTTT. It yields the protein CASSKGGKGRANEKLFF.